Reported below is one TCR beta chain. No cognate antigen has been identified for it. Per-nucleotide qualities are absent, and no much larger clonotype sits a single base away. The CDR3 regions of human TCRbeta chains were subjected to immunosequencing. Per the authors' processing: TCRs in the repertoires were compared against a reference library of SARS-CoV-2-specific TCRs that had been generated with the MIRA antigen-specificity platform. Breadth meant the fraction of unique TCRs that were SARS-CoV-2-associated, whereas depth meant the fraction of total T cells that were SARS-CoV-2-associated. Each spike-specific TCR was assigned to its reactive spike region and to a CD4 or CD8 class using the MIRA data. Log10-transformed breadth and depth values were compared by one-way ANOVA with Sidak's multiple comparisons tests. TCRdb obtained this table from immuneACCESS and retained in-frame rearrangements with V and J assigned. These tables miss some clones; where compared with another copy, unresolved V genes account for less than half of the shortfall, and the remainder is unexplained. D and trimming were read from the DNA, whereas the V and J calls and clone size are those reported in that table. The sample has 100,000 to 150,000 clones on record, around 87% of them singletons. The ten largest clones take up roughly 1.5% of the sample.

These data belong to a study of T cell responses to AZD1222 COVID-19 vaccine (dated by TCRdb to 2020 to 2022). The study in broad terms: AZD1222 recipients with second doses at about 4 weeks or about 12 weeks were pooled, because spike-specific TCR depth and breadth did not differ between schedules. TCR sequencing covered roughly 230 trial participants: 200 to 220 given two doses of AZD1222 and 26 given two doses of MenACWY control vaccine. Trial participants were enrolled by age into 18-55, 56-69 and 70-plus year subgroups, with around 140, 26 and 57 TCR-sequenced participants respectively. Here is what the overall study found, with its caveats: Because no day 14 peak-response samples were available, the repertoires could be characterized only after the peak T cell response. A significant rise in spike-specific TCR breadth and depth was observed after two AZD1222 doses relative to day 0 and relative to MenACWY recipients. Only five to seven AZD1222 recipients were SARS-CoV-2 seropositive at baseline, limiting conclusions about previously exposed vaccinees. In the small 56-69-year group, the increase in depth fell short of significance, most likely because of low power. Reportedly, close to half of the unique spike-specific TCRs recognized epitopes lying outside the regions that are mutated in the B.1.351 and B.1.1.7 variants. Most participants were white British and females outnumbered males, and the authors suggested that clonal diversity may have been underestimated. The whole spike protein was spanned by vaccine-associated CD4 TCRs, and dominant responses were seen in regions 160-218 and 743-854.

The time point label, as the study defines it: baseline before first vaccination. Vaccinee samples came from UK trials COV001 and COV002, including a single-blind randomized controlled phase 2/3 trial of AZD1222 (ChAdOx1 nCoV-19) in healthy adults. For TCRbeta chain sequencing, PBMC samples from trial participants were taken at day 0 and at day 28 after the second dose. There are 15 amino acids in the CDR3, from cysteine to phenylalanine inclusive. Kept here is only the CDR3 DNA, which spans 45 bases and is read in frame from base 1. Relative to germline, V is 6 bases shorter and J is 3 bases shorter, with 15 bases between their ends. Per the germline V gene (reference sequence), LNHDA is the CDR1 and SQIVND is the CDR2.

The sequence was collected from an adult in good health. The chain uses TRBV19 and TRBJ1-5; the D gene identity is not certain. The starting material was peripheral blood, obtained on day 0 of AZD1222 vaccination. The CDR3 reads CASSYSLGINQPQHF. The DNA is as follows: TGTGCCAGTAGCTATAGTCTAGGGATCAATCAGCCCCAGCATTTT.